This T cell receptor beta chain was sequenced for a study of blood T cell repertoires in COVID-19. Background on the study: Collection of acute and convalescent COVID-19 samples took place in the United States, Italy and Spain.

Source study methods: Researchers report that nucleated cell counts were estimated from reference gene primer amplification. The repertoire was sequenced with immunoSEQ multiplex PCR; TCRdb's copy has only in-frame clones and lacks some. V, J and clone size derive from that table, while D and trimming were established from the DNA sequence. The sample gives about 390,000 clones, around nine tenths of which show up once; about 9.4% is in the top ten. CDR1 is SGHRS and CDR2 is YFSETQ in the germline V gene. The CDR3 totals 15 residues. The V and J ends lost 3 bases and 0 bases respectively, with 12 bases between them. Everyone who took part was about 18 to 90 years old, and they came from about 25 US areas. Two negative PCRs, clearance, or symptom resolution had been documented for recovered Cohort 3 donors.

The clonotype originates from a woman aged 45 to 65 who had recovered from COVID-19. Material for sequencing was PBMCs or T cells enriched from blood (not recorded which). The chain links TRBV5-1 to TRBJ1-2, with D possibly matching TRBD1 (6 bases). CDR3 DNA: TGCGCCAGCAGCTCTACAGGGAGGGCTAACTATGGCTACACCTTC. Translated, it gives CASSSTGRANYGYTF.